Presented here are 14 T cell receptor beta chains from one specimen sequenced in a study of blood T cell repertoires in COVID-19. Libraries were prepared by immunoSEQ multiplex PCR; TCRdb keeps only in-frame clonotypes and omits some of them. Of around 300,000 clones listed, roughly 90% are singletons. Specimen: peripheral blood. Receptors were obtained from a woman aged 50 to 60 with active or convalescent COVID-19.

The chain combines TRBV7-2 with TRBJ1-3, with D possibly being TRBD1 (6 bases). Germline V gene data show CDR1 as SGHTA and CDR2 as FQGNSA. V was shortened by 5 bases and J by 2 bases, with 16 bases between the two germline ends. This CDR3 comprises 16 residues. The CDR3 nucleotides are TGTGCCAGCAGCCTGGGACACCCGTTCGCTGGAAACACCATATATTTT. This translates into CASSLGHPFAGNTIYF.

V is TRBV27 and J is TRBJ1-4; D unresolved. The CDR3 length is 16 residues. Germline V CDR1 and CDR2: MNHEY, SMNVEV (reference sequence). Trimming shortened V by 5 bases and J by 4 bases, and 17 bases separated the two germline ends. DNA of the CDR3: TGTGCCAGCAGTCTTAACCAACCGGGTCTTAATGAAAAACTGTTTTTT. The encoded protein is CASSLNQPGLNEKLFF.

The gene calls are TRBV28 and TRBJ2-2; TRBD2 is a possible D gene (6 bases). Deletions cut 6 bases from V and 0 bases from J, with 17 bases between. This CDR3 is built from 17 residues. CDR1 and CDR2 (germline): MDHEN, SYDVKM. The CDR3 coding sequence is TGTGCCAGCAGCCACTCCGGCCTAGCGTCGAACACCGGGGAGCTGTTTTTT. Translation gives CASSHSGLASNTGELFF.

This clone has only one observation. This rearrangement joins TRBV6-5 to TRBJ2-1; the D gene is possibly TRBD2 (5 bases). The CDR3 runs 11 residues. V was shortened by 6 bases and J by 10 bases, with 10 bases between the two germline ends. Looked up from germline, CDR1 is MNHEY and CDR2 is SVGAGI. DNA for the CDR3: TGTGCCAGCAGAGATTCTAGCGAGCAGTTCTTC. This gives the protein CASRDSSEQFF.

The chain employs TRBV6-5 and TRBJ1-6; the D is unclear. Trimming left V 6 bases short and J 7 bases short, with 10 bases between. Germline V lookup: CDR1 MNHEY, CDR2 SVGAGI. The CDR3 extends over 13 amino acids. The CDR3 bases are TGTGCCAGCAGCTTGAGACAAAATTCACCCCTCCACTTT. It encodes CASSLRQNSPLHF.

The chain employs TRBV27 and TRBJ2-7, with 10 bases matching TRBD2. The trim removed 5 bases at V and 7 bases at J, leaving 17 bases unmatched. Germline V gene data show CDR1 as MNHEY and CDR2 as SMNVEV (reference sequence). This CDR3 has 17 amino acids. DNA of the CDR3: TGTGCCAGCAGTACTTCCACCGGGACTAGCGCACTGGGGGAGCAGTACTTC. This encodes CASSTSTGTSALGEQYF.

The gene calls are TRBV12-5 and TRBJ1-1; a weak D match, TRBD1 (5 bases). Germline-derived CDR1 and CDR2 are LGHNT and FRNRAP. The CDR3 contains 16 residues. Trimming pared 1 base from V and 4 bases from J, leaving 16 bases between. CDR3 sequence reads: CASGLGRGGVSTEAFF. As DNA, the CDR3 is TGTGCTAGTGGTTTGGGCCGAGGAGGGGTAAGCACTGAAGCTTTCTTT.

The rearrangement links TRBV21-1 to TRBJ1-4. TRBV21-1 is a listed pseudogene. This CDR3 is built from 19 residues. DNA of the CDR3: TGTGCCAGCAGCAAAGCGCGGGAAATGGGGGGGCTACCTAATGAAAAACTGTTTTTT. It yields the protein CASSKAREMGGLPNEKLFF.

Points on this clone: An end of the junction differs from the germline gene, which may be a read error. Written as DNA, the CDR3 is TGTGCCAGCAGTGAACGCTCTGGAGACACCATATATTTT. It codes for CASSERSGDTIYF. The V call is TRBV2, the J call TRBJ1-3; D gene ambiguous. Germline values: CDR1 SNHLY, CDR2 FYNNEI. CDR3 length: 13 residues.

The chain couples TRBV19 to TRBJ1-1, with D tentatively TRBD1 (5 bases). In germline, CDR1 is LNHDA, CDR2 SQIVND (reference sequence). V lost 2 bases, J lost 4 bases, and 11 bases lay in between. The CDR3 covers 14 residues. The CDR3 reads CASSIRGSRTEAFF. The CDR3 nucleotides are TGTGCCAGTAGTATAAGGGGCTCCCGCACTGAAGCTTTCTTT.

The rearrangement uses TRBV30 and TRBJ2-7; D remains ambiguous. From germline, CDR1 is GTSNPN and CDR2 SVGIG (reference sequence). The CDR3 loop spans 11 amino acids. Trimming shortened V by 2 bases and J by 12 bases, and 14 bases separated the two germline ends. CDR3 loop: CAWSTDSRRYF. CDR3 in DNA: TGTGCCTGGAGTACGGATAGCCGCAGGTACTTC.

The rearrangement uses TRBV6-5 and TRBJ1-1; a possible D gene is TRBD1 (5 bases). This CDR3 region has 14 residues. The germline V gene encodes CDR1 MNHEY and CDR2 SVGAGI. Between the trimmed V and J ends, which lost 6 bases and 0 bases, there was a span of 11 bases. The CDR3 here is CASRAGGLNTEAFF. CDR3 coding DNA: TGTGCCAGCAGGGCGGGGGGTCTGAACACTGAAGCTTTCTTT.

The chain links TRBV2 to TRBJ1-1, with D possibly being TRBD1 (6 bases). CDR3 size: 13 residues. Germline V gene sequence: CDR1 SNHLY, CDR2 FYNNEI. V lost 5 bases and J lost 8, with 15 bases in between. The DNA for the CDR3 is TGTGCCAGCAGTATCCGGACAGCTTCCGAAGCTTTCTTT. As protein: CASSIRTASEAFF.

The chain combines TRBV5-1 with TRBJ1-1, with 9 nucleotides matching TRBD1. The CDR3 length is 15 residues. V was clipped by 7 bases and J by 5 bases; unmatched bases: 12. CDR1 and CDR2 (germline): SGHRS, YFSETQ. The CDR3 region has the DNA TGCGCCAGCGCAGCGGACATTGACAGGGGGACTGAAGCTTTCTTT. Its protein product is CASAADIDRGTEAFF.